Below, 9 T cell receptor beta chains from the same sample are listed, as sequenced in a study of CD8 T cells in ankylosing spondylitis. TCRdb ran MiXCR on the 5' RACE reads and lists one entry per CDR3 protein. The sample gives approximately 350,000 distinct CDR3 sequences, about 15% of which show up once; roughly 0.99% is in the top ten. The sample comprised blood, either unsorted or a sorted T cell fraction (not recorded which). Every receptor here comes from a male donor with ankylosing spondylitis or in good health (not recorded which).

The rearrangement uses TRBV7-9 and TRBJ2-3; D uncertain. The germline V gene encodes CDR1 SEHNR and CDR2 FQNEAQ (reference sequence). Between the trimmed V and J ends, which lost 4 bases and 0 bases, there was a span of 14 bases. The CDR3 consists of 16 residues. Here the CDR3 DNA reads TGTGCCAGCAGCTACCCGGGCAGATCTAGCACAGATACGCAGTATTTT. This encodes CASSYPGRSSTDTQYF.

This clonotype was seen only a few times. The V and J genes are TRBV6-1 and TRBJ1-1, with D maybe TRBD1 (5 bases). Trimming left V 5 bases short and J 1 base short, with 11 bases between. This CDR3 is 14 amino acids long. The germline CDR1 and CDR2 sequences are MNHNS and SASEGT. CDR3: CASSPPGENTEAFF. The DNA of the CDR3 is TGTGCCAGCAGTCCCCCGGGGGAGAACACTGAAGCTTTCTTT.

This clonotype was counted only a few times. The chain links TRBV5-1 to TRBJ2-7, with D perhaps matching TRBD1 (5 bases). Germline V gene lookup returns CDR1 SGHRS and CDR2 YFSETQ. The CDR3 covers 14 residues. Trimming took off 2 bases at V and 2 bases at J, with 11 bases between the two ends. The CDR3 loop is CASSFGADPYEQYF. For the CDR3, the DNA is TGCGCCAGCAGCTTTGGGGCCGATCCCTACGAGCAGTACTTC.

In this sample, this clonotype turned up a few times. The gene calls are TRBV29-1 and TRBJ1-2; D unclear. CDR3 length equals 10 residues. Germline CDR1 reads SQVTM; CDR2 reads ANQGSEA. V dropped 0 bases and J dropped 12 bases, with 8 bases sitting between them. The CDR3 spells CSVEDRWNTF. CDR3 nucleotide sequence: TGCAGCGTTGAAGATCGGTGGAACACCTTC.

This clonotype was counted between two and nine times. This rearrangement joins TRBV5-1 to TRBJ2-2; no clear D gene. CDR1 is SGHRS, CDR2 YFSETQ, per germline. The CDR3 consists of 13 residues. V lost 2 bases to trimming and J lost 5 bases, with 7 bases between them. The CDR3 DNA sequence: TGCGCCAGCAGCTTATCGAGTACCGGGGAGCTGTTTTTT. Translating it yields CASSLSSTGELFF.

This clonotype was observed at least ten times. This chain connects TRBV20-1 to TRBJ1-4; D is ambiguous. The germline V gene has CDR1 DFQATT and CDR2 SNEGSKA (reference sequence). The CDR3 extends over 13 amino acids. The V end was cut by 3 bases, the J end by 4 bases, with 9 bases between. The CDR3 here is CSASGTFNEKLFF. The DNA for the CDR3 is TGCAGTGCTAGTGGAACATTTAATGAAAAACTGTTTTTT.

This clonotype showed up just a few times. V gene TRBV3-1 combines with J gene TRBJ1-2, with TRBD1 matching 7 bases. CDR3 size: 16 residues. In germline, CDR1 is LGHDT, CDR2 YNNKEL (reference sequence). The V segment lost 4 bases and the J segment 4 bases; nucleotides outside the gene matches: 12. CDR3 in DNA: TGTGCCAGCAGCCTTGGAGGGACAGACGTTGTCTATGGCTACACCTTC. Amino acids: CASSLGGTDVVYGYTF. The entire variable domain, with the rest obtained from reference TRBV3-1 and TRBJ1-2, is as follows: DTAVSQTPKYLVTQMGNDKSIKCEQNLGHDTMYWYKQDSKKFLKIMFSYNNKELIINETVPNRFSPKSPDKAHLNLHINSLELGDSAVYFCASSLGGTDVVYGYTFGSGTRLTVV.

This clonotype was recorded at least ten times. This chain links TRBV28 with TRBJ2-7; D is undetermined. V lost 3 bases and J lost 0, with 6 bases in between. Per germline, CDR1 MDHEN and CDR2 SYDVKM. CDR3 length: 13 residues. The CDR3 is CASSFDNSYEQYF. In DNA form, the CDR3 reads TGTGCCAGCAGTTTCGACAACTCCTACGAGCAGTACTTC.

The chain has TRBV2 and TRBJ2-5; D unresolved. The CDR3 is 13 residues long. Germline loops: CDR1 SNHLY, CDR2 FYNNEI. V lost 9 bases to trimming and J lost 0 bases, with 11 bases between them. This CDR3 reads CARKPAYQETQYF. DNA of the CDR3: TGTGCCAGAAAACCGGCGTACCAAGAGACCCAGTACTTC.